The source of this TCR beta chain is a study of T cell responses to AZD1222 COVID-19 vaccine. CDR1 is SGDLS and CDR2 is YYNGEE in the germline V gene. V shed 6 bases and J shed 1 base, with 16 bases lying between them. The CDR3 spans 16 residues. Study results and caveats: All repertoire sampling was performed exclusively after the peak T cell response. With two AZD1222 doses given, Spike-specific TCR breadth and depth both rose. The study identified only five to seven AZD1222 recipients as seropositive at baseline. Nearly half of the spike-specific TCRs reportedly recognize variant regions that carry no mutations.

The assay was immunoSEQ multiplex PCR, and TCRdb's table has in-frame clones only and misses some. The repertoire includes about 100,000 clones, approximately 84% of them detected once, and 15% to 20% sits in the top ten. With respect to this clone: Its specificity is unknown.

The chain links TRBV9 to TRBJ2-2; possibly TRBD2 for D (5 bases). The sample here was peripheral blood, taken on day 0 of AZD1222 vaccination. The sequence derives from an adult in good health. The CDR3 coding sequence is TGTGCCAGCAATCCTACGGACTTTTTGAACACCGGGGAGCTGTTTTTT. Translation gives CASNPTDFLNTGELFF.